The subject of this entry is one T cell receptor beta chain. Antigen unknown. This record comes from a study of blood T cells in healthy people across ages. Study-wide points: Comparison with aged donors showed that long-lived donors had more naive CD4+ cells and higher diversity.

Trimming took 2 bases from V and 7 from J, leaving 14 bases between them. Germline V lookup: CDR1 SQVTM, CDR2 ANQGSEA. This CDR3 has 13 amino acids. A J-beta primer mix and a sample-barcoded 5' primer were used in a second PCR of about 7 to 12 cycles. A template-switch adaptor with 12 random nucleotides tagged each cDNA molecule. MiXCR, applied by TCRdb to the 5' RACE reads, yields one record per CDR3 protein. There are more than 700,000 distinct CDR3 sequences in the sample; 35% to 60% occur only once, and less than 20% lies in the top ten. The sample taken for sequencing was blood. The V gene is TRBV29-1, the J gene TRBJ2-5, with D perhaps assigned TRBD1 or TRBD2 (5 bases each). The source of this sequence is an older man in good health. CDR3: CSVESWSGGTQYF. The CDR3 DNA follows: TGCAGCGTTGAATCTTGGTCTGGGGGGACCCAGTACTTC.